These T cell receptor beta chains were read from a single sample in a study of shared clonotypes between healthy human individuals. The data were produced by immunoSEQ multiplex PCR, yet TCRdb's version contains in-frame clones alone and is incomplete. The sample lists around 480,000 clones, 75% to 80% occurring once. What was sequenced was PBMCs. These receptors came from a woman aged 40-49 years in good health. Some clones in this sample may be carry-over from other donors' samples. The CDR3 runs from the conserved cysteine through the conserved F or W. The order of the fields is clone size, D gene, CDR3 length, V gene, J gene, CDR3 protein, CDR3 DNA. The D gene is left open where the match is weak. Not all rows give a size; the values are once, few, many and, for expanded clones, a class.

NA	NA	13	TRBV7-9	TRBJ1-2	CASSLDRDYGYTF	TGTGCCAGCAGCTTAGACAGGGACTATGGCTACACCTTC
few	TRBD1	15	TRBV28	TRBJ1-4	CASSSRQGAEEKLFF	TGTGCCAGCAGTTCTCGACAGGGGGCAGAGGAAAAACTGTTTTTT
NA	TRBD1	11	TRBV30	TRBJ1-2	CASDRGNGYTF	TGTGCCTCGGACAGGGGAAATGGCTACACCTTC
NA	NA	15	TRBV5-6	TRBJ2-7	CASSPRTISSREQYF	TGTGCCAGCAGCCCCCGGACTATTAGCTCACGCGAGCAGTACTTC
once	NA	13	TRBV19	TRBJ1-1	CASSQTRNTEAFF	TGTGCCAGTAGTCAAACACGGAACACTGAAGCTTTCTTT
NA	TRBD2	15	TRBV5-1	TRBJ2-1	CASSLELAGNNEQFF	TGCGCCAGCAGCTTGGAACTAGCGGGCAACAATGAGCAGTTCTTC
NA	NA	16	TRBV15	TRBJ1-1	CATSGVRGTANTEAFF	TGTGCCACCAGCGGGGTAAGGGGGACGGCGAACACTGAAGCTTTCTTT
NA	NA	16	TRBV27	TRBJ1-1	CASSGLTGLTNTEAFF	TGTGCCAGCAGTGGACTAACAGGGCTGACGAACACTGAAGCTTTCTTT
NA	NA	12	TRBV28	TRBJ1-1	CASLDTNTEAFF	TGTGCCAGCCTGGACACGAACACTGAAGCTTTCTTT
few	NA	13	TRBV30	TRBJ2-2	CAWRARGTGELFF	TGTGCCTGGAGGGCCCGAGGAACCGGGGAGCTGTTTTTT
NA	NA	14	TRBV7-9	TRBJ2-1	CASSLGLPYNEQFF	TGTGCCAGCAGCTTAGGACTTCCATACAATGAGCAGTTCTTC
once	TRBD1	17	TRBV27	TRBJ2-1	CASSLWGPGTGYNEQFF	TGTGCCAGCAGTTTATGGGGACCCGGGACAGGGTACAATGAGCAGTTCTTC
NA	NA	16	TRBV2	TRBJ2-3	CARPTSGLQSTDTQYF	TGTGCCAGACCCACCTCGGGGCTTCAGAGCACAGATACGCAGTATTTT
NA	TRBD1	15	TRBV5-6	TRBJ2-2	CASSRDRGRSGELFF	TGTGCCAGCAGCCGGGACAGGGGGCGCTCCGGGGAGCTGTTTTTT
few	NA	16	TRBV7-6	TRBJ2-7	CASSPDLGGNSYEQYF	TGTGCCAGCAGCCCAGACTTAGGCGGTAACTCCTACGAGCAGTACTTC
once	NA	14	TRBV28	TRBJ1-5	CASSTQGDNQPQHF	TGTGCCAGCAGTACACAGGGCGACAATCAGCCCCAGCATTTT
NA	TRBD2	16	TRBV15	TRBJ2-3	CATSRELAGATDTQYF	TGTGCCACCAGCAGAGAACTAGCGGGAGCAACAGATACGCAGTATTTT
NA	NA	13	TRBV29-1	TRBJ1-1	CSVVGARNTEAFF	TGCAGCGTTGTGGGGGCCAGGAACACTGAAGCTTTCTTT
NA	NA	16	TRBV21-1	TRBJ2-3	CASKEGRSFGTDTQYF	TGTGCCAGCAAAGAGGGGCGCTCGTTCGGCACAGATACGCAGTATTTT